These 9 T cell receptor beta chains were all obtained from the same sample, sequenced in a study of blood T cell repertoires in COVID-19. The method was immunoSEQ multiplex PCR; TCRdb's version includes in-frame clones alone and lacks a portion of them. In the table there are over 200,000 clones, roughly 83% of which are singletons. Source material: peripheral blood. The source of these receptors is a man aged 35 to 55 with acute or convalescent COVID-19.

The J gene is TRBJ2-3, the V gene TRBV2, with a weak D call TRBD1 (6 bases). Germline lookup yields CDR1 SNHLY and CDR2 FYNNEI. The V gene lost 5 bases and the J gene lost 0 bases, with 12 bases spanning the gap. The CDR3 extends over 15 amino acids. The CDR3, as DNA: TGTGCCAGCAGTTCTAACAGGGCGAGCACAGATACGCAGTATTTT. It yields the protein CASSSNRASTDTQYF.

The V gene is TRBV12-3 or TRBV12-4, the J gene TRBJ1-1, with D tentatively TRBD1 (5 bases). The CDR3 runs 13 residues. V dropped 1 base and J dropped 10 bases, with 13 bases sitting between them. Here the CDR3 reads CASSLGGGTGAFF. The CDR3 nucleotides are TGTGCCAGCAGTTTAGGGGGAGGGACGGGAGCTTTCTTT.

J is TRBJ2-5 and V is TRBV7-2; weak D call: TRBD1 (6 bases). V was trimmed by 1 base and J by 5 bases, leaving 23 bases between them. The CDR3 has 18 residues. Germline V gene sequence: CDR1 SGHTA, CDR2 FQGNSA. The CDR3 DNA reads TGTGCCAGCAGCTTAGATTTAGGGCTAGCTACAAGGGGGGAGACCCAGTACTTC. It translates to CASSLDLGLATRGETQYF.

The chain couples TRBV19 to TRBJ2-3, with 8 bases aligning to TRBD2. This CDR3 spans 14 amino acids. The germline gives CDR1 LNHDA, CDR2 SQIVND (reference sequence). V was pared by 5 bases and J by 4 bases, with 5 bases of the junction left unmatched. The CDR3 sequence is CASSFQRESDTQYF. CDR3 DNA sequence: TGTGCCAGTAGTTTCCAGCGGGAGTCAGATACGCAGTATTTT.

The chain joins TRBV10-3 to TRBJ2-2; 9 bases map to TRBD1. V lost 6 bases, J lost 4 bases, and 18 bases stayed unmatched. Germline V gene data show CDR1 as ENHRY and CDR2 as SYGVKD. The CDR3 is 19 amino acids. CDR3 coding DNA: TGTGCCATCAGAGGCCCCGACTCAGGGAACAGGGGGCGCACCGGGGAGCTGTTTTTT. This encodes CAIRGPDSGNRGRTGELFF.

The rearrangement links TRBV6-5 to TRBJ2-2; tentatively, D is TRBD1 (6 bases). Germline CDR1 and CDR2: MNHEY and SVGAGI. This CDR3 has 14 residues. Trimming removed 7 bases from V and 7 bases from J, with 16 bases in between. The DNA of the CDR3 is TGTGCCAGCATACCGACAGGTTTAATCGGGGAGCTGTTTTTT. It is translated as CASIPTGLIGELFF.

The chain employs TRBV18 and TRBJ2-5; TRBD2 agrees at 7 bases. Germline assignment: CDR1 KGHSH and CDR2 LQKENI. V was pared by 2 bases and J by 2 bases, with 8 bases of the junction left unmatched. The length of the CDR3 is 16 residues. The CDR3 protein is CASSPGLSGRQETQYF. Here the CDR3 DNA reads TGTGCCAGCTCACCAGGCCTATCCGGGAGGCAAGAGACCCAGTACTTC. Using reference TRBV18 and TRBJ2-5 for the parts outside the CDR3, the full variable domain is NAGVMQNPRHLVRRRGQEARLRCSPMKGHSHVYWYRQLPEEGLKFMVYLQKENIIDESGMPKERFSAEFPKEGPSILRIQQVVRGDSAAYFCASSPGLSGRQETQYFGPGTRLLVL.

The CDR3 coding sequence is TGTGCCAGCAGCTCAGGTACGCTATTACAGGGGACCCAACTGAACACTGAAGCTTTCTTT. It codes for CASSSGTLLQGTQLNTEAFF. This chain connects TRBV7-3 to TRBJ1-1; 7 nucleotides agree with TRBD1. Germline values: CDR1 SGHTA, CDR2 FQGTGA. The CDR3 runs to 20 residues. J was trimmed by 0 bases and V by 4 bases; bases with no gene match: 20. Variable domain in full (rest from reference TRBV7-3 and TRBJ1-1): GAGVSQTPSNKVTEKGKYVELRCDPISGHTALYWYRQSLGQGPEFLIYFQGTGAADDSGLPNDRFFAVRPEGSVSTLKIQRTERGDSAVYLCASSSGTLLQGTQLNTEAFFGQGTRLTVV.

This clone was detected once. DNA of the CDR3: TGTGCCAGTAGTATATATAGGGGTCAGCCCCAGCATTTT. Its protein product is CASSIYRGQPQHF. V and J are TRBV19 and TRBJ1-5, with D perhaps TRBD1 (5 bases). The germline CDR1 and CDR2 sequences are LNHDA and SQIVND (reference sequence). V gave up 2 bases and J gave up 6 bases, with 8 bases separating them. The CDR3 spans 13 residues.